This T cell receptor (beta chain) was found in a study of T cell responses to AZD1222 COVID-19 vaccine. At the level of the study: Pooling of second doses given at about 4 or about 12 weeks was done.

Trimming stripped 0 bases from V and 3 bases from J, with 7 bases between. The CDR3 covers 14 residues. From germline, CDR1 is SGHNT and CDR2 YYREEE (reference sequence). Regarding the study as a whole: Elevations in Spike-specific TCR breadth and depth followed administration of two AZD1222 doses. Donors, mostly white British, included more females; clonal diversity was possibly underestimated. Without day 14 samples, only post-peak T cell repertoires were studied.

Note on this clone: The antigen is unknown.

Generated by immunoSEQ multiplex PCR, the TCRdb table keeps only in-frame clones and is missing some. The data contain 90,000 to 130,000 clones, 88% of them singletons. The specimen comprised peripheral blood, sampled on day 0 of AZD1222 vaccination. The V call is TRBV5-4, the J call TRBJ1-5, with a possible D match to TRBD1 (5 bases). This TCR was recovered from an adult in good health. The CDR3 sequence: CASSLDGTNQPQHF. For the CDR3, the DNA is TGTGCCAGCAGCTTGGACGGGACCAATCAGCCCCAGCATTTT.